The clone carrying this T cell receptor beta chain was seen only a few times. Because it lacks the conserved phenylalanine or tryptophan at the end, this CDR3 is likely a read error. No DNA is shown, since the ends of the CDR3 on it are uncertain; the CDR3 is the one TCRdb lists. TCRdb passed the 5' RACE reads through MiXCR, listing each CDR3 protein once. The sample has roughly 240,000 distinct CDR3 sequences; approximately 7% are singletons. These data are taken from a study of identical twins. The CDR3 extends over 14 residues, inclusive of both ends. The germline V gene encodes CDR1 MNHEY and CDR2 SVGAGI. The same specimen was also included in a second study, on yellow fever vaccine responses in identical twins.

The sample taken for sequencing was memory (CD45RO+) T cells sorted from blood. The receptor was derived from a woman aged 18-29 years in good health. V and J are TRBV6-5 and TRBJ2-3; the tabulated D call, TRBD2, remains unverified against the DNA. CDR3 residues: CASSYGGGADTQYL.